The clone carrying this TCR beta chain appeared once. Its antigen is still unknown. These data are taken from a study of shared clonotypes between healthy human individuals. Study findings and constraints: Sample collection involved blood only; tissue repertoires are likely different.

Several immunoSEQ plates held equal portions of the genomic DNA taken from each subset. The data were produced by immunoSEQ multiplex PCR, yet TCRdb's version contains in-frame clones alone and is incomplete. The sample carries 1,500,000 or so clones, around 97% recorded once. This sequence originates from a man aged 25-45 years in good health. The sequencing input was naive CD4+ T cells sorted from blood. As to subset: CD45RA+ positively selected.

CDR3 protein: CASSEDNGGQFTDTQYF. The CDR3 nucleotides read TGTGCCAGCAGTGAGGATAATGGGGGACAGTTCACAGATACGCAGTATTTT. V is TRBV2 and J is TRBJ2-3; TRBD1 matches at 7 bases. V shed 3 bases, J shed 2 bases, and the junction held 11 bases outside the gene matches. The germline V gene encodes CDR1 SNHLY and CDR2 FYNNEI. The length of the CDR3 is 17 residues. Combining the CDR3 with reference TRBV2 and TRBJ2-3 gives the whole variable domain EPEVTQTPSHQVTQMGQEVILRCVPISNHLYFYWYRQILGQKVEFLVSFYNNEISEKSEIFDDQFSVERPDGSNFTLKIRSTKLEDSAMYFCASSEDNGGQFTDTQYFGPGTRLTVL.